This is a list of T cell receptor beta chains from one sample in a study of T cells after yellow fever vaccination. TCRdb recomputed calls from the 5' RACE reads with MiXCR, one row per CDR3 protein. This sample has roughly 140,000 distinct CDR3 sequences, with 7.7% found just once. The source was CD4+ T cells sorted from PBMCs, collected 5 days after the yellow fever booster vaccination. These TCRs come from a man in his thirties or forties who received the YFV17D yellow fever vaccine. Both conserved end residues are part of each CDR3. The D gene is left open where the match is weak. A clone size is listed for some rows: how often the clone was seen (once, few, many), or a class if it is expanded.

TRBJ2-2,many,-,TRBV18,CASSFSDTGELFF,TGTGCCAGCTCATTTTCGGACACCGGGGAGCTGTTTTTT
TRBJ1-1,many,-,TRBV5-5,CASSPDGGRTEAFF,TGTGCCAGCAGCCCCGATGGGGGTAGAACTGAAGCTTTCTTT
TRBJ1-5,many,TRBD1,TRBV20-1,CSASSQQGIAVQPQHF,TGCAGTGCTAGCTCACAACAGGGGATCGCTGTCCAGCCCCAGCATTTT
TRBJ2-7,many,-,TRBV5-6,CASSLEGRPGYEQYF,TGTGCCAGCAGCTTGGAGGGGCGCCCCGGCTACGAGCAGTACTTC
TRBJ1-1,many,TRBD1,TRBV5-1,CASSLEGQATEAFF,TGCGCCAGCAGCTTGGAGGGACAGGCGACTGAAGCTTTCTTT
TRBJ2-5,-,-,TRBV18,CASSPPVGETQYF,TGTGCCAGCTCACCACCGGTTGGGGAGACCCAGTACTTC
TRBJ2-7,-,TRBD2,TRBV28,CASSTPSGAYWQYF,TGTGCCAGCAGCACGCCTAGCGGGGCTTACTGGCAGTACTTC
TRBJ2-1,many,TRBD2,TRBV5-1,CASSFLAGVGNEQFF,TGCGCCAGCAGCTTTCTAGCGGGAGTGGGGAATGAGCAGTTCTTC
TRBJ2-1,many,-,TRBV11-3,CASSPTLF,TGTGCCAGCAGCCCCACCTTATTC
TRBJ2-7,many,-,TRBV5-5,CASSLATGYEQYF,TGTGCCAGCAGCTTGGCTACAGGCTACGAGCAGTACTTC
TRBJ2-1,many,-,TRBV12-3/TRBV12-4,CASSRDGGSYNEQFF,TGTGCCAGCAGTCGAGACGGGGGCTCCTACAATGAGCAGTTCTTC